The TCR beta chain under discussion was sequenced for a study of blood T cell repertoires in COVID-19. Across the study: The study drew acute and convalescent COVID-19 samples from the United States, Italy and Spain. Sources were T cells, B-cell-depleted T cells, or PBMCs; the material itself was cDNA or gDNA.

The CDR3 is 13 amino acids. From germline, CDR1 is MDHEN and CDR2 SYDVKM. The V end was cut by 5 bases, the J end by 5 bases, with 9 bases between. As originally analysed: Quantification of nucleated cells was approximated via reference gene primer amplification. This table comes from immunoSEQ multiplex PCR, and its TCRdb copy is limited to in-frame clones, with some not included. From that table come the V and J calls and clone size; the DNA was used to work out D and trimming. The sample consists of 300,000 to 400,000 clones, around 86% of them appearing once. This sequence joins TRBV28 and TRBJ1-4; no firm D call. The receptor comes from a man aged 50 to 60 with active or convalescent COVID-19. Specimen: peripheral blood. CDR3 nucleotides: TGTGCCAGCAGTCCCGGAGAGAATGAAAAACTGTTTTTT. It yields the protein CASSPGENEKLFF.